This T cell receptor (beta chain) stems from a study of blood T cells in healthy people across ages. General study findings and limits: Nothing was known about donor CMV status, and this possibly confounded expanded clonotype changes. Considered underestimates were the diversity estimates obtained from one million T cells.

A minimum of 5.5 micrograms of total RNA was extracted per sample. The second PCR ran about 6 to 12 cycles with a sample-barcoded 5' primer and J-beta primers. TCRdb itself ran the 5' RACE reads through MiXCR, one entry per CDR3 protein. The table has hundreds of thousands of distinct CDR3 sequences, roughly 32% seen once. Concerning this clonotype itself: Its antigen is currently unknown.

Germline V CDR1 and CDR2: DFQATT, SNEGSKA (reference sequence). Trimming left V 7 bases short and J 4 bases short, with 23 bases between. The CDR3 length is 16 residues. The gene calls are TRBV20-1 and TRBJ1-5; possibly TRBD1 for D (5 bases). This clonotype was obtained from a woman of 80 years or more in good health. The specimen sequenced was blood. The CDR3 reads CSVVGESPGQNQPQHF. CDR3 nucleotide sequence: TGCAGTGTTGTAGGGGAGAGTCCAGGGCAAAATCAGCCCCAGCATTTT.